The present entry profiles one T cell receptor beta chain with its context. This sample stems from a study of blood T cell repertoires in COVID-19. Study details: Spain, Italy and the United States supplied samples that represented acute and convalescent COVID-19. T cells, B-cell-depleted T cells, or PBMCs supplied cDNA or gDNA.

The junction had 5 bases not matched to a gene; V was cut back by 1 base and J by 2 bases. The CDR3 runs to 16 residues. Germline lookup yields CDR1 SGHAT and CDR2 FQNNGV. In Seattle, patients joined the study during active infection and were tracked longitudinally. Here immunoSEQ multiplex PCR was the method, and the copy in TCRdb shows in-frame clones only, minus some. The data show fewer than 600,000 clones, with 89% seen just once and roughly 0.84% held by the top ten. The rearrangement uses TRBV11-2 and TRBJ2-7; 10 bases map to TRBD2. The sample taken for sequencing was peripheral blood. This TCR came from a man aged 18-30 years with COVID-19, enrolled during active disease. CDR3 DNA sequence: TGTGCCAGCAGCTTAGTTGCAGCGGGGGGGCCCTACGAGCAGTACTTC. It specifies CASSLVAAGGPYEQYF.